The 25 T cell receptor beta chains given below trace back to one sample, sequenced in a study of CD8 T cells in ankylosing spondylitis. TCRdb re-analysed the 5' RACE reads in MiXCR, keeping a single row per CDR3 protein. The top ten clones hold over 7% of a sample with under 55,000 distinct CDR3 sequences, 7.4% of them seen once. Source material: blood, either unsorted or a sorted T cell fraction (not recorded which). Source of these receptors: a female donor with ankylosing spondylitis or in good health (not recorded which).

This clonotype was detected only a few times. V and J are TRBV7-2 and TRBJ2-1, with 9 bases fitting TRBD2. The CDR3 loop spans 16 amino acids. V lost 5 bases to trimming and J lost 4 bases; unmatched junction nucleotides: 9. The V gene's germline CDR1 is SGHTA and CDR2 FQGNSA. DNA for the CDR3: TGTGCCAGCAGCCCCTTAGCGGGGGAGTCATACAATGAGCAGTTCTTC. This encodes CASSPLAGESYNEQFF.

This clonotype was detected ten times or more. V is TRBV3-1 and J is TRBJ2-2; 9 positions agree with TRBD1. Per germline, CDR1 LGHDT and CDR2 YNNKEL (reference sequence). This CDR3 spans 16 amino acids. Losses at the gene ends were 4 bases for V and 5 bases for J; bases not matched to a gene: 8. CDR3 residues: CASSPDRGKRTGELFF. The CDR3 nucleotides are TGTGCCAGCAGCCCGGACAGGGGAAAAAGAACCGGGGAGCTGTTTTTT.

Ten or more counts support this clonotype. The J gene is TRBJ1-4, the V gene TRBV12-3 or TRBV12-4, with TRBD1 matching 9 bases. Trimming at V came to 6 bases and at J to 5 bases, leaving 4 bases not matched to a gene. This CDR3 is built from 14 residues. The CDR3 region has the DNA TGTGCCAGCAGCTCGACAGGGGGGAATGAAAAACTGTTTTTT. It specifies CASSSTGGNEKLFF.

This clonotype was observed many times. The chain combines TRBV7-8 with TRBJ1-2, with D tentatively TRBD1 (5 bases). Trimming cost V 5 bases and J 3 bases, with 19 bases left between them. The length of the CDR3 is 16 residues. The germline V gene has CDR1 SGHVS and CDR2 FQNEAQ. DNA for the CDR3: TGTGCCAGCAGCCTATATACGATAGGACAACACTATGGCTACACCTTC. It encodes CASSLYTIGQHYGYTF.

The chain is built from TRBV3-1 and TRBJ2-4, with D perhaps matching TRBD1 (6 bases). Germline V gene sequence: CDR1 LGHDT, CDR2 YNNKEL (reference sequence). The V end lost 1 base, the J end lost 1 base, and 11 bases lay between the germline ends. The CDR3 has 16 residues. CDR3 in DNA: TGTGCCAGCAGCCAAGCAGGGGCCGCGGCCAAAAACATTCAGTACTTC. Its translation: CASSQAGAAAKNIQYF. The complete variable domain, with remaining parts taken from reference TRBV3-1 and TRBJ2-4, reads DTAVSQTPKYLVTQMGNDKSIKCEQNLGHDTMYWYKQDSKKFLKIMFSYNNKELIINETVPNRFSPKSPDKAHLNLHINSLELGDSAVYFCASSQAGAAAKNIQYFGAGTRLSVL.

This clonotype was detected ten times or more. This sequence joins TRBV20-1 and TRBJ2-7; D gene ambiguous. With 3 bases removed from V and 0 bases from J, the gap between germline ends came to 9 bases. Germline V lookup: CDR1 DFQATT, CDR2 SNEGSKA (reference sequence). This CDR3 region has 13 residues. As DNA, the CDR3 is TGCAGTGCTAGGGGCTTCGGCTCCTACGAGCAGTACGTC. Translating gives CSARGFGSYEQYV.

This clonotype was detected ten times or more. The chain is built from TRBV20-1 and TRBJ2-1, with 9 bases matching TRBD1. Germline V gene sequence: CDR1 DFQATT, CDR2 SNEGSKA (reference sequence). There are 16 residues in the CDR3. The V segment lost 6 bases and the J segment 8 bases; nucleotides outside the gene matches: 17. Here the CDR3 DNA reads TGCAGTGCCGACGGTACCGGGACAGGGTACCGGGATGAGCAGTTCTTC. This sequence encodes CSADGTGTGYRDEQFF.

This clonotype has at least ten counts. The J gene is TRBJ1-5, the V gene TRBV6-6; D not resolved. CDR3 length equals 13 residues. CDR1 and CDR2 from the germline V gene are MNHNY and SVGAGI (reference sequence). V was pared by 1 base and J by 3 bases, with 4 bases between. The CDR3 DNA reads as TGTGCCAGCAGTTACTACTCCAATCAGCCCCAGCATTTT. Translating gives CASSYYSNQPQHF.

The gene calls are TRBV6-2 or TRBV6-3 and TRBJ1-2; 7 bases agree with TRBD1. V shed 7 bases and J 5 bases; nucleotides not matched to a gene: 7. The CDR3 consists of 13 residues. Germline assignment: CDR1 MNHEY and CDR2 SVGEGT. The CDR3 region has the DNA TGTGCCAGCACCCAGGGGGGCTCTTATGGCTACACCTTC. It codes for CASTQGGSYGYTF.

This clonotype has ten or more counts. The chain is built from TRBV4-3 and TRBJ1-3; D is possibly TRBD1 (5 bases). The V end lost 0 bases, the J end lost 4 bases, and 13 bases lay between the germline ends. CDR1 LGHNA and CDR2 YSLEER come from the germline V gene. This CDR3 is built from 16 residues. The CDR3 here is CASSQDSPGDGNTIYF. CDR3 DNA: TGCGCCAGCAGCCAAGATTCTCCCGGGGACGGAAACACCATATATTTT.

This clonotype occurred many times. This chain joins TRBV5-1 and TRBJ2-7; 8 nucleotides align to TRBD2. V shed 1 base, J shed 4 bases, and the junction held 4 bases outside the gene matches. This CDR3 region has 14 residues. Looked up from germline, CDR1 is SGHRS and CDR2 is YFSETQ. CDR3 in DNA: TGCGCCAGCAGCTTGCGGCGGGGGGATTACGAGCAGTACTTC. Amino acid sequence: CASSLRRGDYEQYF.

This clonotype was detected many times. The CDR3 nucleotides read TGCGCCAGCAGCCAAGTTCTGCAGGGGCGGTCCACTGAAGCTTTCTTT. This encodes CASSQVLQGRSTEAFF. The chain has TRBV4-1 and TRBJ1-1, with TRBD1 as a possible D gene (6 bases). The CDR3 extends over 16 amino acids. The V end lost 1 base, the J end lost 4 bases, and 16 bases lay between the germline ends. Germline V gives CDR1 MGHRA, CDR2 YSYEKL.

Ten or more counts support this clonotype. The chain couples TRBV20-1 to TRBJ2-2, with D hard to call. The germline V and J ends were trimmed by 1 base and 1 base, with 7 bases remaining between them. The germline gives CDR1 DFQATT, CDR2 SNEGSKA (reference sequence). The CDR3 runs to 14 residues. The CDR3: CSARAPENTGELFF. The CDR3 bases are TGCAGTGCTAGAGCCCCGGAGAACACCGGGGAGCTGTTTTTT.

The chain couples TRBV5-1 to TRBJ1-4, with D maybe TRBD1 (5 bases). The CDR3 contains 14 residues. CDR1 and CDR2 (germline): SGHRS, YFSETQ. Trimming took 3 bases from V and 6 from J, leaving 12 bases between them. CDR3 amino acids: CASSSQGTYEKLFF. Here the CDR3 DNA reads TGCGCCAGCAGCTCCCAGGGAACCTATGAAAAACTGTTTTTT.

The sample holds many counts of this clonotype. The CDR3 spells CASSFGQDEKLFF. CDR3 sequence (DNA): TGCGCCAGCAGCTTCGGACAGGATGAAAAACTGTTTTTT. The rearrangement uses TRBV5-1 and TRBJ1-4, with 7 bases aligning to TRBD1. CDR1 SGHRS and CDR2 YFSETQ come from the germline V gene. This CDR3 spans 13 amino acids. J lost 6 bases, V lost 2 bases, and 1 base had no gene match.

In DNA form, the CDR3 reads TGCAGTGCGGGGGACTACACCTTC. Its translation: CSAGDYTF. The chain couples TRBV20-1 to TRBJ1-2; possible D gene TRBD1, 5 bases. Trimming shortened V by 6 bases and J by 10 bases, and 6 bases separated the two germline ends. Germline loops: CDR1 DFQATT, CDR2 SNEGSKA (reference sequence). The CDR3 is 8 residues long.

This clonotype was recorded once. A read error may explain this, as a much larger clone is one base away. J is TRBJ1-6 and V is TRBV7-9; D remains ambiguous. The CDR3 extends over 13 amino acids. CDR1 SEHNR and CDR2 FQNEAQ come from the germline V gene (reference sequence). The chain's CDR3 is CASSFYQSSPIHF. Here the CDR3 DNA reads TGTGCCAGCAGCTTTTATCAGAGTTCACCCATCCACTTT.

The chain is built from TRBV4-1 and TRBJ1-2; possibly TRBD1 for D (5 bases). CDR1 and CDR2 from the germline V gene are MGHRA and YSYEKL. The CDR3 runs 17 residues. V lost 0 bases and J lost 2, with 16 bases in between. For the CDR3, the DNA is TGCGCCAGCAGCCAAGATCGGACACAGTCTCCCAACTATGGCTACACCTTC. Translated: CASSQDRTQSPNYGYTF.

Regarding this clonotype: A read error is possible here, since a much larger clone lies one base away. This chain links TRBV3-1 with TRBJ1-4; D unclear. V lost 11 bases and J lost 2, with 24 bases in between. The CDR3 runs to 17 residues. Germline V gene lookup returns CDR1 LGHDT and CDR2 YNNKEL (reference sequence). DNA of the CDR3: TGTGCCTGCACCCAAGCCTGGACGGAAGGCACTAATGAAAAACTGTTTTTT. Its protein is CACTQAWTEGTNEKLFF.

In its sample, this clonotype was seen many times. This chain joins TRBV29-1 and TRBJ2-1; 12 nucleotides match TRBD2. Germline V gene lookup returns CDR1 SQVTM and CDR2 ANQGSEA. The length of the CDR3 is 18 residues. V lost 4 bases and J lost 2; bases outside the gene matches: 12. Here the CDR3 DNA reads TGCAGCGTTGGATCTACTAGCGGGGGGTTACGTACCTACAATGAGCAGTTCTTC. Translation gives CSVGSTSGGLRTYNEQFF.

This clonotype was seen ten or more times. The J gene is TRBJ1-1, the V gene TRBV7-8; D possibly corresponds to TRBD1 (6 bases). The CDR3 totals 14 residues. V was trimmed by 3 bases and J by 3 bases, leaving 11 bases between them. Germline CDR1 reads SGHVS; CDR2 reads FQNEAQ. CDR3 sequence (DNA): TGTGCCAGCAGCTTTGCAGGGGATTACACTGAAGCTTTCTTT. Its protein product is CASSFAGDYTEAFF.

This clonotype was recorded many times. The rearrangement joins TRBV28 to TRBJ2-3, with D hard to call. The germline CDR1 and CDR2 sequences are MDHEN and SYDVKM. The V gene lost 5 bases and the J gene lost 5 bases, with 14 bases spanning the gap. The CDR3 covers 14 residues. The CDR3 sequence: CASSPPRFGDTQYF. The CDR3 DNA reads as TGTGCCAGCAGTCCTCCCCGCTTCGGAGATACGCAGTATTTT.

This clonotype was seen many times. This rearrangement joins TRBV12-3 or TRBV12-4 to TRBJ2-1, with D perhaps matching TRBD1 or TRBD2 (5 bases each). The CDR3 contains 14 residues. The ends were cut back, 8 bases at V and 4 bases at J, with 15 bases in the middle. CDR3 protein: CASLGGGGYNEQFF. The CDR3 DNA follows: TGTGCCAGCCTTGGTGGGGGTGGGTACAATGAGCAGTTCTTC.

This clonotype was counted only a few times. The chain recombines TRBV11-2 with TRBJ2-7; 11 positions agree with TRBD2. The CDR3 consists of 18 residues. V shed 5 bases and J 3 bases; nucleotides not matched to a gene: 15. Germline V CDR1 and CDR2: SGHAT, FQNNGV. CDR3 nucleotides: TGTGCCAGCAGCCCCCGGGACCCTAGCGGGGGGACGTACTACGAGCAGTACTTC. This sequence encodes CASSPRDPSGGTYYEQYF.

Comment on this clonotype: This may stem from a read error, because a much larger clone lies one nucleotide away. V usage is TRBV7-2 and J usage is TRBJ1-3, with D maybe TRBD1 (5 bases). The CDR3 loop spans 15 amino acids. Germline V gene lookup returns CDR1 SGHTA and CDR2 FQGNSA. The CDR3: CASCLFSGFGNTIYF. CDR3 nucleotide sequence: TGTGCCAGCTGCTTATTTTCAGGGTTCGGAAACACCATATATTTT.